What follows describes a single T cell receptor beta chain. In its sample, this clonotype was seen a few times. The antigen it binds to is not known. No per-base quality is available; no much larger clone lies one base away. This specimen comes from a study of T-cell reconstitution after alpha-beta-depleted transplantation in children (dated by TCRdb to the mid-2010s). In terms of the full investigation: T-cell immune reconstitution after TCRalphabeta/CD19-depleted allogeneic hematopoietic cell transplantation in children was quantitatively tracked in the study by means of TCR repertoire profiling.

Libraries came from PCR. The instrument was an Illumina HiSeq 2500. To normalize quantification of the TCRbeta repertoire, the TCR libraries were built with molecular barcoding that relied on unique molecular identifiers. Using fastp trimming at Q25 and MiXCR clonotype assembly, TCRdb reanalyzed the public sequencing data and kept in-frame beta chains. Under each unique CDR3 protein, matching rows form one entry showing the most common genes and DNA. The sample table lists 450,000 to 700,000 distinct CDR3 sequences, more than 20% of them with a count of one. The top ten clonotypes cover around a third of the sample. In the paper's terms, the treatment or condition label means: allogeneic hematopoietic cell transplantation with graft depleted of TCRalphabeta T cells and CD19 B cells. The transplant recipients were children given TCRalphabeta/CD19-depleted allogeneic hematopoietic cell grafts. Results the study describes overall, beyond this receptor: The frequencies of hyperexpanded clones fell over the following months, and after one year, T-cell counts and TCRbeta diversity were mostly attributed to newly produced T cells. The apparently early alphabetaT-cell count recovery about two months after transplant was reportedly dependent on only several hundred rapidly expanded clones derived from non-depleted graft cells. In some patients, high TCRbeta diversity at day 60 was attributed to recipient T cells and intrathymic progenitors that had survived conditioning.

The germline V gene supplies CDR1 SGHRS and CDR2 YFSETQ. Including the terminal cysteine and phenylalanine, the CDR3 comprises 13 residues. Just the 39-base CDR3 DNA is kept, in frame starting at base 1. V loses 0 bases, J loses 6 bases, and the germline ends lie 9 bases apart. Sequencing was performed on PBMCs, taken before TCRalphabeta/CD19-depleted stem cell transplant. This TCR came from a boy under two years old with Wiskott-Aldrich syndrome, due to receive a stem cell transplant. This chain joins TRBV5-1 to TRBJ1-2, with the D gene too uncertain to name. The nucleotide sequence reads TGCGCCAGCAGCTTGGGGGGTCCCAATGGCTACACCTTC. Translated, it gives CASSLGGPNGYTF.